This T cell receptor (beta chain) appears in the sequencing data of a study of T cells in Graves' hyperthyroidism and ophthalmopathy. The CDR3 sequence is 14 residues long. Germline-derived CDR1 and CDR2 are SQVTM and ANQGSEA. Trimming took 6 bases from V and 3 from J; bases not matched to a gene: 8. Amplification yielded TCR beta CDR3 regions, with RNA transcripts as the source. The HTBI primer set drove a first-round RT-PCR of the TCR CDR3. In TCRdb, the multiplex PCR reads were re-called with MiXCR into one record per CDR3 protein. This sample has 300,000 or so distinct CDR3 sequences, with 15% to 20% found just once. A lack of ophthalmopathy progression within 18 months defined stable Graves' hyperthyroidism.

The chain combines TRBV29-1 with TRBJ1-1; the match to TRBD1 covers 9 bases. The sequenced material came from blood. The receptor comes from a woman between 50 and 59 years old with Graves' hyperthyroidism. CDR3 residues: CSVGLQGAYTEAFF. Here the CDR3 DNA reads TGCAGCGTGGGCCTACAGGGGGCGTACACTGAAGCTTTCTTT.